The text below deals with one T cell receptor beta chain. The entry originates in a study of blood T cell repertoires in COVID-19. With 0 bases clipped from V and 4 bases from J, the junction kept 4 bases outside the gene matches. From germline, CDR1 is KGHSH and CDR2 LQKENI. The CDR3 has 17 residues. The repertoire was sequenced with immunoSEQ multiplex PCR; TCRdb's copy has only in-frame clones and lacks some. Of about 260,000 clones in the sample, 70% to 85% are singletons; the top ten hold approximately 1.9%. Sample: peripheral blood. The origin of this receptor is a woman older than 75 with acute or convalescent COVID-19. V and J are TRBV18 and TRBJ2-3; 13 bases map to TRBD2. CDR3 bases: TGTGCCAGCTCACCACCCGGACTAGCGGGAGTTGCAGATACGCAGTATTTT. Protein sequence: CASSPPGLAGVADTQYF.